This T cell receptor (beta chain) was identified in a study of CD8 T cells in Susac syndrome (dated by TCRdb to the late 2010s). Concerning the study at large: Whether CD8+ T cell activation and differentiation in Susac syndrome was antigen driven was tested using repertoire sequencing. General conclusions and limits of the study: The TCR sequencing and HLA analysis was acknowledged to have included a relatively small number of individuals.

RNA was extracted using the RNeasy kit, and about 0.5 to 1 ug of the RNA was reverse transcribed with random hexamers. The immunoSEQ multiplex PCR assay, which covers 54 Vbeta and 13 Jbeta segments, was used to amplify TCR beta CDR3 regions. Bias from PCR amplification was corrected by using a synthetic template baseline for primer optimization and for computational correction. Concerning the study's data processing: Only productive sequences were kept, with reads annotated to V, D and J genes according to IMGT and analyzed in immunoSEQ Analyzer. To calculate clonality, Shannon entropy was normalized by log2 of the number of productive unique sequences and then subtracted from one. Public and private clones were assessed among the 100 most prevalent clones of each patient and control. Susac-specific clones were defined as absent from healthy and MS cohorts, approximately 1,000 published viral clones and other ImmuneACCESS disease sequences. Starting from the raw public reads, TCRdb applied fastp trimming at Q25, assembled clones with MiXCR and retained in-frame beta chains. Every distinct CDR3 protein forms one entry, paired with its most common genes and DNA. The authors' filters were not applied to this entry. For this sample the table gives around 190,000 distinct CDR3 sequences, of which about 95% were detected only once. The ten top clones hold 0.1% of the sample.

In regard to this clonotype: Its antigen specificity is not known. Base-call qualities are not available, and no considerably larger clone is one nucleotide away.

Peripheral blood CD8+ and CD4+ T cells from healthy donors, Susac syndrome patients and multiple sclerosis patients were profiled by high-throughput TCR beta sequencing. Healthy donors were included as age- and sex-matched controls. Bulk CD8+ and CD4+ T cells were purified magnetically by negative isolation, whereas CD8+ TEMRA cells were enriched by FACS. Blood was drawn into EDTA tubes, processed within 24 hours, and PBMCs were isolated by density gradient centrifugation. PBMCs intended for TCR sequencing were cryopreserved in liquid nitrogen and thawed later in a water bath at 37 degrees C. A purity of at least 90% was achieved for sorted or isolated CD4+, CD8+ and CD8+ TEMRA cells. CDR1 and CDR2, per the germline V gene (reference sequence), are DFQATT and SNEGSKA. Including the terminal cysteine and phenylalanine, the CDR3 comprises 12 residues. The entry retains the CDR3 DNA only, 36 bases that are in frame from base 1. V loses 7 bases, J loses 1 base, and the germline ends lie 9 bases apart.

The receptor comes from a human donor in good health. Sequencing was performed on CD4+ T cells from PBMCs. The rearranged chain carries TRBV20-1 and TRBJ2-3, with the D gene too uncertain to name. The bases read TGCAGTGTCGTCAGCCGCACAGATACGCAGTATTTT. It translates to CSVVSRTDTQYF.